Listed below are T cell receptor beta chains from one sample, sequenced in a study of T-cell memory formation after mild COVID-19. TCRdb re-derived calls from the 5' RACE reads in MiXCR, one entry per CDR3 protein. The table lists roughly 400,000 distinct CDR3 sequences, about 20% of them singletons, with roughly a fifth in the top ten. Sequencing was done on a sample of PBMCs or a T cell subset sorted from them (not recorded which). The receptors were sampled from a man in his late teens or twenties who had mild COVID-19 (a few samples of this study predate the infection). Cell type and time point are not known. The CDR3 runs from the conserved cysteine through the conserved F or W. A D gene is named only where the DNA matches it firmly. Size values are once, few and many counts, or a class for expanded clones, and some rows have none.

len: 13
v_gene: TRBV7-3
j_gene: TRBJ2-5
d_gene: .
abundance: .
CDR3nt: TGTGCCAGCAGCTTAAACGGGGAAGAGACCAAGTACTTC
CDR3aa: CASSLNGEETKYF

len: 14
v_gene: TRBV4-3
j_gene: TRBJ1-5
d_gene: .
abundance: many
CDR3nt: TGCGCCAGCAGCCAAGAAAGGGGGGGTCAGCCCCAGCATTTT
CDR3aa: CASSQERGGQPQHF

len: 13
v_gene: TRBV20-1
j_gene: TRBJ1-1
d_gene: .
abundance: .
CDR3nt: TGCAGTGCTAGAGCACAGCAGAACACTGAAGCTTTCTTT
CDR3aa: CSARAQQNTEAFF

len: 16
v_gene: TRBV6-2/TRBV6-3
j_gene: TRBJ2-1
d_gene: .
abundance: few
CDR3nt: TGTGCCAGCAGGACAGGTGGGGACTCGTCCTACAATGAGCAGTTCTTC
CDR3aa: CASRTGGDSSYNEQFF

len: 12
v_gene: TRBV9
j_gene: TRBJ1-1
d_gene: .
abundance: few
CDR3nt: TGTGCCAGCAGCGCAACAGACAGGGAAGCTTTCTTT
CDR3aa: CASSATDREAFF

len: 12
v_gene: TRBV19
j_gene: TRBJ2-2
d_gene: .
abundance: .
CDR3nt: TGTGCCAGTAGTATTCTCGGCCGGGAGCTGTTTTTT
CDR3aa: CASSILGRELFF

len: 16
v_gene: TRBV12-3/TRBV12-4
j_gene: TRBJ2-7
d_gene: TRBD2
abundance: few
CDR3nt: TGTGCCAGCAGTCCGCCGGGGGGGCGACTTTGGTACGAGCAGTACTTC
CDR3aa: CASSPPGGRLWYEQYF

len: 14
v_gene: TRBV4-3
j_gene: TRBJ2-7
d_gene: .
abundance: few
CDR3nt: TGCGCCAGCAGCCAAGATATTTGGGAGAGCGAGCAGTACTTC
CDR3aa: CASSQDIWESEQYF

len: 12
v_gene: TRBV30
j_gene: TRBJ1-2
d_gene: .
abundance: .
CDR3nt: TGTGCCTGGGTCAGCGATGGGTATGGCTACACCTTC
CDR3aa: CAWVSDGYGYTF

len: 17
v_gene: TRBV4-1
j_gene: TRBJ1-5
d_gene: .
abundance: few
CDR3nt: TGCGCCAGCAGCCGCGAACGGGCAGGGGTCTTCAATCAGCCCCAGCATTTT
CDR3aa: CASSRERAGVFNQPQHF

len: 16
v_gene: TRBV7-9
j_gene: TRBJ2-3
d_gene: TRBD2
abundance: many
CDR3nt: TGTGCCAGCAGCTTATCAGGAGGACTAGCGCTAGATACGCAGTATTTT
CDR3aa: CASSLSGGLALDTQYF

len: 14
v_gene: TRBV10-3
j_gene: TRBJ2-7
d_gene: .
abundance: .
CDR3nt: TGTGCCATCAGTGAGTCCGGAGGGGGCTACGAGCAGTACTTC
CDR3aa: CAISESGGGYEQYF

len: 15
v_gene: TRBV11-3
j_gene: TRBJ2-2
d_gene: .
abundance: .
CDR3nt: TGTGCCAGCAGCTTAACAGGAGAGAACACCGGGGAGCTGTTTTTT
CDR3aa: CASSLTGENTGELFF

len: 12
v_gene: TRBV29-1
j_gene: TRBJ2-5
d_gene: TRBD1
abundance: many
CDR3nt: TGCAGCGTTGGGACAGGGGGCGAGACCCAGTACTTC
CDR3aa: CSVGTGGETQYF

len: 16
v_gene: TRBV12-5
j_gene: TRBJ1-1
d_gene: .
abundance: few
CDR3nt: TGTGCTAGTGGTCTCCAACAGGGTTGGATGAACACTGAAGCTTTCTTT
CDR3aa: CASGLQQGWMNTEAFF

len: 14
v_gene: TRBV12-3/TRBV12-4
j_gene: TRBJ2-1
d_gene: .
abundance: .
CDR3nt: TGTGCCAGCAGTTTAGAGGGGGAAGGGGATGAGCAGTTCTTC
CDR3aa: CASSLEGEGDEQFF

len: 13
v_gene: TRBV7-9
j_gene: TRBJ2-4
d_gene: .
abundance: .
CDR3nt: TGTGCCAGCAGCTTTGGAGGGGAAAACATTCAGTACTTC
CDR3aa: CASSFGGENIQYF

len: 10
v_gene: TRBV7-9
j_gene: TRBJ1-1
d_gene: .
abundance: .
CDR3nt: TGTGCCAGCGGCCAGACGTTGGCTTTCTTT
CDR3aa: CASGQTLAFF

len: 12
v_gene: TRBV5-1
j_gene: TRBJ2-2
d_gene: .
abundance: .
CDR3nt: TGCGCCAGCAGCATTGTTTCCGGGGAGCTGTTTTTT
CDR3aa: CASSIVSGELFF

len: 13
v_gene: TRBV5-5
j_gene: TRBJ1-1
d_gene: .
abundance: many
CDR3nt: TGTGCCAGCAGCTTAGGTCTGGGGACTGAAGCTTTCTTT
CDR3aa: CASSLGLGTEAFF

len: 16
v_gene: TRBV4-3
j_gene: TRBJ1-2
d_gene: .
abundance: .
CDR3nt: TGCGCCAGCAGCCAAGATCTGGAAGACAGGTACTATGGCTACACCTTC
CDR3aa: CASSQDLEDRYYGYTF

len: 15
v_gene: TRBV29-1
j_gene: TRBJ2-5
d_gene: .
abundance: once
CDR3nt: TGCAGCGTTGAGCAGGGCCCCTTATGGGTAGAGACCCAGTACTTC
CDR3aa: CSVEQGPLWVETQYF

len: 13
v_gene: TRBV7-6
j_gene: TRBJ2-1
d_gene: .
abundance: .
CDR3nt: TGTGCCAGCAGCTTATACTTACGGACAGAGCAGTTCTTC
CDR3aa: CASSLYLRTEQFF

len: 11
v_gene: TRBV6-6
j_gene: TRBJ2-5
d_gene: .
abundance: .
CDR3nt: TGTGCCAGCAGTTTCGTAGAGACCCAGTACTTC
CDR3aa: CASSFVETQYF

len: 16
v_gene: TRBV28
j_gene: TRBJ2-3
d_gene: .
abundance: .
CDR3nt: TGTGCCAGCAGCGCGGTCCTACGACTAGTTACAGATACGCAGTATTTT
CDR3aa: CASSAVLRLVTDTQYF

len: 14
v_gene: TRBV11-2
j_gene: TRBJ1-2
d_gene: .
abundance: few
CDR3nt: TGTGCCAGCAGCTTCGGGCAGGGGCCCTATGGCTACACCTTC
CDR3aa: CASSFGQGPYGYTF

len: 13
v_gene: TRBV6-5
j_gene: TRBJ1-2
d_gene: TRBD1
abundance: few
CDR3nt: TGTGCCAGCAGACACACAGGGGGTGATGGCTACACCTTC
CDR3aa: CASRHTGGDGYTF

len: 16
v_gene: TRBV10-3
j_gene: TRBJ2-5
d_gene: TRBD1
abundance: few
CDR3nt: TGTGCCATCAGTGATATCCGACAGGGGGATAGAGAGACCCAGTACTTC
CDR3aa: CAISDIRQGDRETQYF

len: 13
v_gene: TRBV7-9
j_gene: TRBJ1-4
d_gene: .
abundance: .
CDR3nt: TGTGCCAGCAGCTTAGGACGGGTGAGAAAACTGTTTTTT
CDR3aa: CASSLGRVRKLFF

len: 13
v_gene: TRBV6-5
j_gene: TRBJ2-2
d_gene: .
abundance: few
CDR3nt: TGTGCCAGCATCCGACTGAACACCGGGGAGCTGTTTTTT
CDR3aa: CASIRLNTGELFF

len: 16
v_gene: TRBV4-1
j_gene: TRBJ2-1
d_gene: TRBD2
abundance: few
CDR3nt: TGCGCCAGCAGCCAAGGCCCCAGCGGGGGGAACAATGAGCAGTTCTTC
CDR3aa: CASSQGPSGGNNEQFF

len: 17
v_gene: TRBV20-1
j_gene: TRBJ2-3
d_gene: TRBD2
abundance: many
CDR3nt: TGCAGTGCTAGGGGTCCTCTAAGCGGGGGCCTCACAGATACGCAGTATTTT
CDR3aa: CSARGPLSGGLTDTQYF

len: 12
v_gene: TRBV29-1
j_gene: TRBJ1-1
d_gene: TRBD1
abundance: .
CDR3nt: TGCAGCGTTGGGACAGGGTCCACTGAAGCTTTCTTT
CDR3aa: CSVGTGSTEAFF

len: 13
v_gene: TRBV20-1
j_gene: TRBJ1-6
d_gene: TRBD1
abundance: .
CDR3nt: TGCAGTGCGCCGACAGGGGGGAATTCACCCCTCCACTTT
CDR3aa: CSAPTGGNSPLHF

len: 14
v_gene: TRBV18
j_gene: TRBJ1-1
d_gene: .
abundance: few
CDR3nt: TGTGCCAGCTCAGGCCCTTTCGAGAACACTGAAGCTTTCTTT
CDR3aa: CASSGPFENTEAFF

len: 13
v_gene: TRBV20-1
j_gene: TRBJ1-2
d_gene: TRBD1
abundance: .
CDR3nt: TGCAGTGCTAACAGGGGAGAATACTATGGCTACACCTTC
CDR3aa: CSANRGEYYGYTF

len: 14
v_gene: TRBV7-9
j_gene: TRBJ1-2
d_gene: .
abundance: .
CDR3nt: TGTGCCAGCAGCTTATCAAAGGGCGGGTATGGCTACACCTTC
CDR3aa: CASSLSKGGYGYTF

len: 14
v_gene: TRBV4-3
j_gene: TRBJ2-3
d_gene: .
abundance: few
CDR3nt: TGCGCCAGCAGCCAAGATAGTAGGACAGATACGCAGTATTTT
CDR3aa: CASSQDSRTDTQYF

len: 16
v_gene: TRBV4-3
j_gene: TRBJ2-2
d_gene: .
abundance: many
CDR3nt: TGCGCCAGCAGCCAAGAGGGGGGCCCGAGGACCGGGGAGCTGTTTTTT
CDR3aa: CASSQEGGPRTGELFF